One and the same sample provided the 5 T cell receptor beta chains below, sequenced in a study of regulatory T cells in long-lasting Graves disease. Documented time point: newly diagnosed GD, antithyroid drugs for less than 3 months. Generation of the TCR library employed RNA extracted from PBMCs. Researchers made TCR beta libraries by using iRepertoire HTBI primers and running Arm-PCR on CDR3 regions. Each CDR3 protein is one row after TCRdb ran MiXCR on the multiplex PCR reads. There are around 480,000 distinct CDR3 sequences in the sample; about 16% occur only once, and roughly 25% lies in the top ten. The same data also contributed to another study, on T cells in Graves' hyperthyroidism and ophthalmopathy.

The material was peripheral blood mononuclear cells (PBMCs), obtained at new diagnosis, from a patient treated with antithyroid drugs. The receptor source for this set is a woman aged 40 to 65 with Graves disease.

This clonotype was detected many times. The chain employs TRBV5-1 and TRBJ1-1; 9 positions agree with TRBD1. This CDR3 is built from 15 residues. CDR1 SGHRS and CDR2 YFSETQ come from the germline V gene. The junction had 7 bases not matched to a gene; V was cut back by 0 bases and J by 7 bases. The CDR3 sequence is CASSLGGTGSDEAFF. CDR3 nucleotides: TGCGCCAGCAGCTTGGGGGGGACAGGGTCGGATGAAGCTTTCTTT.

The V call is TRBV6-2 or TRBV6-3, the J call TRBJ1-2; the D gene is possibly TRBD1 (5 bases). The CDR3 has 13 amino acids. The V gene's germline CDR1 is MNHEY and CDR2 SVGEGT. Trimming cost V 2 bases and J 8 bases, with 12 bases left between them. The CDR3, as DNA: TGTGCCAGCAGTTACGAGGGGAAGAGCGGCTACACCTTC. Translating gives CASSYEGKSGYTF.

Many counts were recorded for this clonotype. The V and J genes are TRBV3-1 and TRBJ1-6, with TRBD1 identical over 8 bases. CDR1 LGHDT and CDR2 YNNKEL come from the germline V gene (reference sequence). This CDR3 region has 14 residues. The J segment lost 7 bases and the V segment lost 3 bases, leaving 2 bases of the junction unmatched. CDR3 sequence (DNA): TGTGCCAGCAGCCACGACAGGGGCAATTCACCCCTCCACTTT. This codes for CASSHDRGNSPLHF.

This clonotype has more than one count but fewer than ten. V is TRBV28 and J is TRBJ2-7, with D perhaps TRBD1 or TRBD2 (5 bases each). Germline V gene data show CDR1 as MDHEN and CDR2 as SYDVKM. CDR3 length: 15 residues. V lost 6 bases and J 3 bases, leaving 18 bases between the germline ends. CDR3 sequence reads: CASSQRGRTVYEQYF. The CDR3 nucleotides read TGTGCCAGCAGCCAACGGGGACGGACCGTCTACGAGCAGTACTTC.

The chain carries TRBV6-5 and TRBJ1-1; D is perhaps TRBD1 (5 bases). Per germline, CDR1 MNHEY and CDR2 SVGAGI. Trimming removed 0 bases from V and 0 bases from J, with 11 bases in between. This CDR3 is built from 16 residues. In DNA, the CDR3 is TGTGCCAGCAGTTACTCGCGGGGGTCCCTGAACACTGAAGCTTTCTTT. It is translated as CASSYSRGSLNTEAFF.